One sample yielded the 13 T cell receptor beta chains listed below, sequenced in a study of blood T cell repertoires in COVID-19. Produced via immunoSEQ multiplex PCR; TCRdb's table is partial and in-frame only. The table lists some 66,000 clones, about three quarters of them singletons. The sample comprised peripheral blood. These receptor sequences come from a woman aged 80 or older with acute or convalescent COVID-19.

This clone was counted only a few times. Here the CDR3 DNA reads TGTGCCAGCAGTAGGACAGGGACTGCCTACGAGCAGTACTTC. Its translation is CASSRTGTAYEQYF. The genes are TRBV28 and TRBJ2-7; 8 bases map to TRBD1. Per the germline V gene, CDR1 is MDHEN and CDR2 is SYDVKM. This CDR3 contains 14 residues. The J segment lost 2 bases and the V segment lost 5 bases, leaving 5 bases of the junction unmatched.

The chain carries TRBV7-3 and TRBJ1-1; D perhaps matches TRBD1 (5 bases). This CDR3 contains 15 residues. The germline V gene encodes CDR1 SGHTA and CDR2 FQGTGA. V lost 2 bases and J lost 1, with 11 bases in between. In nucleotides, the CDR3 is TGTGCCAGCAGCTTATCGGCAGGGAAGAACACTGAAGCTTTCTTT. Amino acid sequence: CASSLSAGKNTEAFF.

The rearrangement links TRBV7-8 to TRBJ2-3; D ambiguous. Germline CDR1 SGHVS, CDR2 FQNEAQ. Trimming stripped 1 base from V and 2 bases from J, with 10 bases between. This CDR3 has 15 amino acids. The chain's CDR3 is CASSLDRSTTDTQYF. DNA of the CDR3: TGTGCCAGCAGCTTAGATCGCTCTACCACAGATACGCAGTATTTT.

This chain connects TRBV20-1 to TRBJ2-5, with TRBD1 identical over 9 bases. The CDR3 sequence is 15 residues long. Looked up from germline, CDR1 is DFQATT and CDR2 is SNEGSKA (reference sequence). Trimming removed 3 bases from V and 6 bases from J; junction bases left unmatched: 11. CDR3 DNA: TGCAGTGCTAGTATCGGGACAGGGTCGGGGAAGACCCAGTACTTC. Translated: CSASIGTGSGKTQYF.

This CDR3 reads CASSPLTGVSPYEQYF. The DNA of the CDR3 is TGTGCCAGCAGTCCCTTGACAGGGGTATCTCCTTACGAGCAGTACTTC. V usage is TRBV28 and J usage is TRBJ2-7; 8 bases align to TRBD1. V was clipped by 5 bases and J by 4 bases; unmatched bases: 13. The CDR3 is 16 amino acids. The germline V gene encodes CDR1 MDHEN and CDR2 SYDVKM. The variable domain in full, with the rest retrieved from reference TRBV28 and TRBJ2-7, is DVKVTQSSRYLVKRTGEKVFLECVQDMDHENMFWYRQDPGLGLRLIYFSYDVKMKEKGDIPEGYSVSREKKERFSLILESASTNQTSMYLCASSPLTGVSPYEQYFGPGTRLTVT.

The genes are TRBV19 and TRBJ1-2; perhaps TRBD1 as D (5 bases). The V gene lost 0 bases and the J gene lost 4 bases, with 9 bases spanning the gap. Germline V CDR1 and CDR2: LNHDA, SQIVND (reference sequence). The CDR3 length is 14 residues. The CDR3: CASSIDFGGYGYTF. The CDR3 region has the DNA TGTGCCAGTAGTATAGACTTCGGGGGCTATGGCTACACCTTC.

The chain combines TRBV11-2 with TRBJ2-7; 11 nucleotides agree with TRBD2. Germline CDR1 and CDR2: SGHAT and FQNNGV. The ends lost 5 bases at V and 3 bases at J; junction bases unmatched: 0. The CDR3 contains 13 residues. CDR3 nucleotides: TGTGCCAGCAGCGGACTAGCGGGCTACGAGCAGTACTTC. Translated: CASSGLAGYEQYF.

The CDR3 bases are TGTGCCAGCAGCTTAGACGGAGCCTCCACCTACGAGCAGTACTTC. Amino acid sequence: CASSLDGASTYEQYF. The chain combines TRBV7-3 with TRBJ2-7; D unresolved. The CDR3 is made up of 15 amino acids. Germline assignment: CDR1 SGHTA and CDR2 FQGTGA. The V and J ends lost 2 bases and 2 bases respectively, with 13 bases between them.

J is TRBJ2-1 and V is TRBV5-1; the match to TRBD2 covers 7 bases. The CDR3 spans 14 residues. V dropped 4 bases and J dropped 5; count of bases not matched to a gene: 6. CDR1 is SGHRS, CDR2 YFSETQ, per germline. The CDR3 sequence: CASSLRDYNNEQFF. The CDR3 bases are TGCGCCAGCAGCCTCCGGGACTATAACAATGAGCAGTTCTTC.

The J gene is TRBJ2-7, the V gene TRBV19; TRBD2 agrees at 8 bases. The CDR3 has 15 residues. CDR1 and CDR2 (germline): LNHDA, SQIVND (reference sequence). J lost 5 bases, V lost 2 bases, and 8 bases had no gene match. For the CDR3, the DNA is TGTGCCAGTAGTATAAGGTCGGGAGGGCCCCACGAGCAGTACTTC. Protein: CASSIRSGGPHEQYF.

This clone was seen a few times. This chain joins TRBV5-4 and TRBJ2-1; 10 positions agree with TRBD2. V trimming: 4 bases; J trimming: 8 bases; junction bases outside the gene matches: 21. The germline V gene encodes CDR1 SGHNT and CDR2 YYREEE (reference sequence). CDR3 size: 19 residues. The CDR3 nucleotides are TGTGCCAGCAGCCTCACGGGAACCGGTAGGCTAGCGGGAGACTATGAGCAGTTCTTC. The encoded protein is CASSLTGTGRLAGDYEQFF.

This clone was counted once. The genes are TRBV7-2 and TRBJ2-3; maybe TRBD1 (5 bases). Germline assignment: CDR1 SGHTA and CDR2 FQGNSA. This CDR3 spans 16 amino acids. The V end lost 0 bases, the J end lost 2 bases, and 12 bases lay between the germline ends. CDR3 protein: CASSLAGAVVTDTQYF. CDR3 sequence (DNA): TGTGCCAGCAGCTTAGCTGGGGCAGTCGTCACAGATACGCAGTATTTT.

V and J are TRBV30 and TRBJ1-3; D unresolved. Trimming removed 0 bases at V and 4 bases at J, with 4 bases between. From germline, CDR1 is GTSNPN and CDR2 SVGIG (reference sequence). CDR3 size: 12 residues. The CDR3 reads CAWSVQGNTIYF. In DNA, the CDR3 is TGTGCCTGGAGTGTTCAGGGAAACACCATATATTTT.